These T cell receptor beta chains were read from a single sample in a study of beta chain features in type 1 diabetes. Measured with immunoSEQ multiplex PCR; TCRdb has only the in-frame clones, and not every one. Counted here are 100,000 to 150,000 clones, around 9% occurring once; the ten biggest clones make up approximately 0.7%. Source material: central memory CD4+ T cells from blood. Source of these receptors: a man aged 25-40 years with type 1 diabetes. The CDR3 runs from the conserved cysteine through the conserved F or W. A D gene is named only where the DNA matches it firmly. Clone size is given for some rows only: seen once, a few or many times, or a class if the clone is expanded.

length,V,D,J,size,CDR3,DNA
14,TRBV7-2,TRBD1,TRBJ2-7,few,CASSPHRGSYEQYF,TGTGCCAGCAGCCCTCACAGGGGTTCCTACGAGCAGTACTTC
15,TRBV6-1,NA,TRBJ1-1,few,CASKRHLNLGTEAFF,TGTGCCAGCAAGAGACACCTCAACCTTGGCACTGAAGCTTTCTTT
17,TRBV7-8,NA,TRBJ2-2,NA,CASSLLGGVANTGELFF,TGTGCCAGCAGCTTATTAGGCGGGGTGGCCAACACCGGGGAGCTGTTTTTT
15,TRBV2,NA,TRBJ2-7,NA,CASKMGALDGYEQYF,TGTGCCAGCAAAATGGGCGCGTTAGACGGCTACGAGCAGTACTTC
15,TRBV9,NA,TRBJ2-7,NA,CASSVEPGRSYEQYF,TGTGCCAGCAGCGTAGAACCAGGGCGCTCCTACGAGCAGTACTTC
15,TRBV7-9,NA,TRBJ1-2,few,CASSPPAAMGYGYTF,TGTGCCAGCAGCCCCCCCGCAGCGATGGGCTATGGCTACACCTTC
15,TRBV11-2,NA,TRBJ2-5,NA,CASSLRVGSQETQYF,TGTGCCAGCAGCTTAAGGGTGGGGAGCCAAGAGACCCAGTACTTC
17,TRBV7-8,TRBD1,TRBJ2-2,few,CASSLSRDRVWAGELFF,TGTGCCAGCAGCTTATCCCGGGACAGGGTGTGGGCCGGGGAGCTGTTTTTT
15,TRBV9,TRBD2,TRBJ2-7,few,CASSGYSGASAEQYF,TGTGCCAGCAGCGGGTATAGCGGGGCGTCTGCCGAGCAGTACTTC
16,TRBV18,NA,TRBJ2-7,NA,CASSPPLAGGSYEQYF,TGTGCCAGCTCACCACCGTTGGCAGGGGGGTCCTACGAGCAGTACTTC
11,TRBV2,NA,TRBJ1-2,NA,CAGGGNYGYTF,TGTGCCGGGGGGGGTAACTATGGCTACACCTTC
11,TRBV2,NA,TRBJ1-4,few,CASSESVKLFF,TGTGCCAGCAGTGAATCTGTAAAACTGTTTTTT
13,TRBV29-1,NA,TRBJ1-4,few,CSASGVGNEKLFF,TGCAGCGCATCAGGGGTTGGTAATGAAAAACTGTTTTTT
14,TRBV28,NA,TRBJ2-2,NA,CASRPGQSTGELFF,TGTGCCAGCAGGCCCGGACAGTCGACCGGGGAGCTGTTTTTT
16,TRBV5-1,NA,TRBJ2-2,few,CASSLTTGTNTGELFF,TGCGCCAGCAGCCTAACGACAGGGACTAACACCGGGGAGCTGTTTTTT